The rows below give T cell receptor beta chains drawn from one sample of a study of blood T cell repertoires in COVID-19. Profiled with immunoSEQ multiplex PCR; TCRdb holds only in-frame clones, not every one. Of roughly 180,000 clones in the sample, 75% to 90% were seen once. Sample: PBMCs or T cells enriched from blood (not recorded which). Receptors originate from a woman between 25 and 40 years old who had recovered from COVID-19. Both conserved end residues are part of each CDR3. D genes are given only for firm matches. The size field is filled for only some rows; it gives once, few, many or a size class.

CDR3aa: CASNPYGQANEKLFF
CDR3nt: TGTGCCAGTAACCCCTACGGACAGGCGAATGAAAAACTGTTTTTT
d_gene: TRBD1
j_gene: TRBJ1-4
v_gene: TRBV19
abundance: few

CDR3aa: CAISGGLADTQYF
CDR3nt: TGTGCCATCAGTGGAGGACTTGCGGATACGCAGTATTTT
d_gene: NA
j_gene: TRBJ2-3
v_gene: TRBV10-3
abundance: NA

CDR3aa: CASVEASGRKTQYF
CDR3nt: TGTGCCAGCGTGGAGGCTAGCGGGCGGAAGACCCAGTACTTC
d_gene: TRBD2
j_gene: TRBJ2-5
v_gene: TRBV2
abundance: NA

CDR3aa: CASSGNRGNTEAFF
CDR3nt: TGTGCCAGCAGCGGAAACAGGGGGAACACTGAAGCTTTCTTT
d_gene: TRBD1
j_gene: TRBJ1-1
v_gene: TRBV7-8
abundance: NA

CDR3aa: CASSQDLLAGGTDTQYF
CDR3nt: TGTGCCAGCAGCCAAGATCTACTAGCGGGAGGCACAGATACGCAGTATTTT
d_gene: TRBD2
j_gene: TRBJ2-3
v_gene: TRBV4-2
abundance: NA

CDR3aa: CASSLAAGEETQYF
CDR3nt: TGTGCCAGCAGCTTGGCCGCAGGTGAAGAGACCCAGTACTTC
d_gene: NA
j_gene: TRBJ2-5
v_gene: TRBV5-6
abundance: NA

CDR3aa: CASSLSGAGLRETQYF
CDR3nt: TGTGCCAGCAGCTTAAGCGGTGCTGGATTGCGGGAGACCCAGTACTTC
d_gene: NA
j_gene: TRBJ2-5
v_gene: TRBV7-2
abundance: NA

CDR3aa: CASSLGGDYGYTF
CDR3nt: TGTGCCAGCAGTTTGGGAGGGGACTATGGCTACACCTTC
d_gene: NA
j_gene: TRBJ1-2
v_gene: TRBV6-5
abundance: NA

CDR3aa: CASSPTQGDGYTF
CDR3nt: TGTGCCAGCAGCCCCACACAGGGTGATGGCTACACCTTC
d_gene: NA
j_gene: TRBJ1-2
v_gene: TRBV3-1/TRBV3-2
abundance: few

CDR3aa: CASTQLQTDPQETQYF
CDR3nt: TGTGCCAGCACCCAACTCCAAACAGACCCCCAAGAGACCCAGTACTTC
d_gene: NA
j_gene: TRBJ2-5
v_gene: TRBV3-1/TRBV3-2
abundance: NA

CDR3aa: CASSPEGLAPLERSYEQYF
CDR3nt: TGTGCCAGCAGCCCGGAAGGACTAGCGCCCCTCGAGCGCTCCTACGAGCAGTACTTC
d_gene: TRBD2
j_gene: TRBJ2-7
v_gene: TRBV14
abundance: NA

CDR3aa: CASSYTPHQGACEKLFF
CDR3nt: TGTGCCAGCAGCTATACGCCGCATCAGGGGGCGTGTGAAAAACTGTTTTTT
d_gene: NA
j_gene: TRBJ1-4
v_gene: TRBV12-1
abundance: NA

CDR3aa: CASSYGQGSNQPQHF
CDR3nt: TGTGCCAGCAGCTATGGACAGGGAAGCAATCAGCCCCAGCATTTT
d_gene: TRBD1
j_gene: TRBJ1-5
v_gene: TRBV7-2
abundance: NA

CDR3aa: CASSYSQVRYEQYF
CDR3nt: TGTGCCAGCAGTTACTCGCAGGTTCGCTACGAGCAGTACTTC
d_gene: NA
j_gene: TRBJ2-7
v_gene: TRBV6-2/TRBV6-3
abundance: NA

CDR3aa: CASSVAGEYGYTF
CDR3nt: TGTGCCAGCAGCGTAGCGGGGGAGTACGGCTACACCTTC
d_gene: NA
j_gene: TRBJ1-2
v_gene: TRBV9
abundance: NA

CDR3aa: CASSIGQVKETQYF
CDR3nt: TGCGCCAGCAGCATTGGACAGGTCAAAGAGACCCAGTACTTC
d_gene: TRBD1
j_gene: TRBJ2-5
v_gene: TRBV5-1
abundance: few

CDR3aa: CASSQGAGGYNEQFF
CDR3nt: TGCGCCAGCAGCCAAGGAGCGGGGGGGTACAATGAGCAGTTCTTC
d_gene: TRBD2
j_gene: TRBJ2-1
v_gene: TRBV4-1
abundance: once

CDR3aa: CASRPGQTYEQYF
CDR3nt: TGTGCCAGCAGACCGGGACAGACCTACGAGCAGTACTTC
d_gene: TRBD1
j_gene: TRBJ2-7
v_gene: TRBV28
abundance: NA

CDR3aa: CASSQTLAGAHYEEQYF
CDR3nt: TGTGCCAGCAGCCAGACGCTAGCGGGGGCCCACTACGAGGAGCAGTACTTC
d_gene: TRBD2
j_gene: TRBJ2-7
v_gene: TRBV7-2
abundance: NA

CDR3aa: CASSQEGLRDTQYF
CDR3nt: TGCGCCAGCAGCCAAGAGGGACTACGGGATACGCAGTATTTT
d_gene: TRBD2
j_gene: TRBJ2-3
v_gene: TRBV4-3
abundance: NA

CDR3aa: CASSGGVSSYNSPLHF
CDR3nt: TGTGCCAGCAGTGGAGGTGTCAGCTCCTATAATTCACCCCTCCACTTT
d_gene: NA
j_gene: TRBJ1-6
v_gene: TRBV6-1
abundance: once

CDR3aa: CASSSTSGSYNEQFF
CDR3nt: TGCGCCAGCAGCAGCACTAGCGGCTCCTACAATGAGCAGTTCTTC
d_gene: TRBD2
j_gene: TRBJ2-1
v_gene: TRBV5-1
abundance: NA

CDR3aa: CASSHWTGKKMNTEAFF
CDR3nt: TGCGCCAGCAGCCATTGGACAGGGAAAAAGATGAACACTGAAGCTTTCTTT
d_gene: TRBD1
j_gene: TRBJ1-1
v_gene: TRBV4-1
abundance: NA

CDR3aa: CASSRMDRRNEQFF
CDR3nt: TGTGCCAGCAGCAGAATGGACAGGAGGAATGAGCAGTTCTTC
d_gene: TRBD1
j_gene: TRBJ2-1
v_gene: TRBV7-2
abundance: NA

CDR3aa: CSVDGGNGYTF
CDR3nt: TGCAGCGTTGACGGGGGGAATGGCTACACCTTC
d_gene: NA
j_gene: TRBJ1-2
v_gene: TRBV29-1
abundance: NA

CDR3aa: CASSLAAGGGNTEAFF
CDR3nt: TGCGCCAGCAGCTTGGCGGCAGGGGGCGGCAACACTGAAGCTTTCTTT
d_gene: TRBD1
j_gene: TRBJ1-1
v_gene: TRBV5-1
abundance: NA

CDR3aa: CASSLAGFQETQYF
CDR3nt: TGTGCCAGCAGCTTAGCGGGTTTCCAAGAGACCCAGTACTTC
d_gene: NA
j_gene: TRBJ2-5
v_gene: TRBV11-3
abundance: NA

CDR3aa: CASSPLTSVKETQYF
CDR3nt: TGTGCCAGCTCACCACTCACTAGCGTCAAGGAGACCCAGTACTTC
d_gene: TRBD2
j_gene: TRBJ2-5
v_gene: TRBV18
abundance: NA

CDR3aa: CASSTQGYEQYF
CDR3nt: TGTGCCAGCAGTACACAGGGGTACGAGCAGTACTTC
d_gene: TRBD1
j_gene: TRBJ2-7
v_gene: TRBV6-5
abundance: NA

CDR3aa: CASSLRRDPYEQYF
CDR3nt: TGTGCCAGCAGCCTCAGGCGGGACCCCTACGAGCAGTACTTC
d_gene: NA
j_gene: TRBJ2-7
v_gene: TRBV3-1/TRBV3-2
abundance: NA

CDR3aa: CATSRKGLAGAYEQYF
CDR3nt: TGTGCCACCAGCAGAAAAGGACTAGCGGGGGCCTACGAGCAGTACTTC
d_gene: TRBD2
j_gene: TRBJ2-7
v_gene: TRBV15
abundance: NA

CDR3aa: CASSLASLPNTEAFF
CDR3nt: TGTGCCAGCAGCTTAGCGAGCCTCCCGAACACTGAAGCTTTCTTT
d_gene: NA
j_gene: TRBJ1-1
v_gene: TRBV7-8
abundance: NA

CDR3aa: CASSAPGLAGSNEQFF
CDR3nt: TGTGCCAGCAGCGCACCCGGACTAGCGGGAAGTAATGAGCAGTTCTTC
d_gene: TRBD2
j_gene: TRBJ2-1
v_gene: TRBV25-1
abundance: NA

CDR3aa: CASSYLFATGTGGYGYTF
CDR3nt: TGTGCCAGCAGTTACCTCTTCGCTACCGGGACAGGGGGCTATGGCTACACCTTC
d_gene: TRBD1
j_gene: TRBJ1-2
v_gene: TRBV6-2/TRBV6-3
abundance: once

CDR3aa: CASADILSYEQYF
CDR3nt: TGTGCCAGTGCAGACATCCTTTCCTACGAGCAGTACTTC
d_gene: NA
j_gene: TRBJ2-7
v_gene: TRBV2
abundance: NA

CDR3aa: CASSLLAGEAFF
CDR3nt: TGTGCCAGCAGTTTATTAGCTGGTGAAGCTTTCTTT
d_gene: NA
j_gene: TRBJ1-1
v_gene: TRBV27
abundance: once

CDR3aa: CASSLTSGNGGNEQFF
CDR3nt: TGCGCCAGCAGCTTGACTAGCGGGAACGGCGGCAATGAGCAGTTCTTC
d_gene: TRBD2
j_gene: TRBJ2-1
v_gene: TRBV5-1
abundance: NA

CDR3aa: CASRAGEVGNTIYF
CDR3nt: TGTGCCAGCAGGGCGGGGGAGGTTGGAAACACCATATATTTT
d_gene: NA
j_gene: TRBJ1-3
v_gene: TRBV2
abundance: NA

CDR3aa: CASRLAAASGGHLSTDTQYF
CDR3nt: TGTGCAAGTCGCTTAGCGGCGGCTAGCGGGGGCCACCTTAGCACAGATACGCAGTATTTT
d_gene: NA
j_gene: TRBJ2-3
v_gene: TRBV12-2
abundance: NA

CDR3aa: CASSYLEGGRPFGEQYF
CDR3nt: TGTGCCAGCAGCTACCTTGAGGGTGGACGGCCGTTTGGCGAGCAGTACTTC
d_gene: NA
j_gene: TRBJ2-7
v_gene: TRBV7-9
abundance: few

CDR3aa: CASGLATGTVSYEQYF
CDR3nt: TGTGCTAGTGGTTTGGCGACAGGGACCGTCTCCTACGAGCAGTACTTC
d_gene: TRBD1
j_gene: TRBJ2-7
v_gene: TRBV12-5
abundance: NA